This note documents a single T cell receptor (beta chain) sequence. Its antigen is unidentified. The CDR3 is 12 amino acids. Trimming left V 3 bases short and J 13 bases short, with 12 bases between. Germline V gives CDR1 MNHEY, CDR2 SMNVEV (reference sequence). Indicated time point: persistent/refractory GD, antithyroid drugs over 5 years with positive TRAb. PBMC RNA served as the TCR library source. The authors drew patients from an endocrinology department in Xi'an, China. Staff took roughly 9.6 milliliters of peripheral blood and put it into EDTA tubes. Building of the TCR beta libraries involved iRepertoire HTBI primers and Arm-PCR of CDR3 regions. TCRdb re-called the multiplex PCR reads through MiXCR, storing one row per CDR3 protein. The sample includes 700,000 or so distinct CDR3 sequences, around 32% of them seen just once. This entry is derived from a study of regulatory T cells in long-lasting Graves disease.

General study points: Lower TCR diversity was seen in persistent Graves' patients than in newly diagnosed ones. Repertoires from persistent disease leaned toward TRBV28, TRBJ1-2 and TRBJ2-5.

The rearrangement links TRBV27 to TRBJ2-2; no reliable D call. Here the sequenced sample was peripheral blood mononuclear cells (PBMCs), taken when the disease was refractory, from a patient treated with antithyroid drugs. The source of this sequence is a female donor with Graves disease. CDR3 sequence (DNA): TGTGCCAGCAGTTTCCGCGATCAGAGGCTGTTTTTT. This sequence encodes CASSFRDQRLFF.